This passage covers 15 T cell receptor beta chains from one sample sequenced in a study of CD8 T cells in ankylosing spondylitis. MiXCR, applied by TCRdb to the 5' RACE reads, yields one record per CDR3 protein. Among 250,000 or so distinct CDR3 sequences listed, 20% to 30% were seen once. Material: blood, either unsorted or a sorted T cell fraction (not recorded which). Receptors originate from a male donor with ankylosing spondylitis or in good health (not recorded which).

About this clonotype itself: One junction end disagrees with the germline gene, perhaps due to a read error. The rearrangement uses TRBV7-3 and TRBJ2-1, with D perhaps TRBD1 or TRBD2 (5 bases each). CDR1 is SGHTA and CDR2 is FQGTGA in the germline V gene. This CDR3 is built from 12 residues. The CDR3 loop reads CPSSLSGGEQFF. The CDR3 DNA is TGTCCCAGCAGCTTAAGTGGGGGAGAGCAGTTCTTC.

This clonotype was observed many times. The rearrangement links TRBV20-1 to TRBJ2-7; no clear D gene. Trimming removed 5 bases at V and 4 bases at J, with 15 bases between. Germline CDR1 is DFQATT and CDR2 is SNEGSKA (reference sequence). This CDR3 has 13 residues. Here the CDR3 DNA reads TGCAGTGCTGAAGACCTGAAAGGGTACGAGCAGTACTTC. Its translation: CSAEDLKGYEQYF.

The sample holds a few counts of this clonotype. The chain has TRBV20-1 and TRBJ1-1; 11 positions match TRBD1. The CDR3 is 15 residues long. J was trimmed by 4 bases and V by 0 bases; bases with no gene match: 4. CDR1 DFQATT and CDR2 SNEGSKA come from the germline V gene (reference sequence). CDR3 bases: TGCAGTGCTAGAGATCAGGGGACAGGGGGCACTGAAGCTTTCTTT. This sequence encodes CSARDQGTGGTEAFF.

In its sample, this clonotype was seen many times. The genes are TRBV10-3 and TRBJ2-2; 9 nucleotides match TRBD1. Losses at the gene ends were 9 bases for V and 3 bases for J; bases not matched to a gene: 14. The CDR3 has 17 amino acids. Germline V lookup: CDR1 ENHRY, CDR2 SYGVKD. The CDR3 reads CAIQGRRDRADTGELFF. CDR3 sequence (DNA): TGTGCCATTCAGGGGAGACGGGACAGGGCGGACACCGGGGAGCTGTTTTTT.

In this sample, this clonotype turned up many times. This chain joins TRBV20-1 and TRBJ2-7; 10 bases agree with TRBD2. The V segment lost 6 bases and the J segment 5 bases; nucleotides outside the gene matches: 7. The CDR3 runs 13 residues. Looked up from germline, CDR1 is DFQATT and CDR2 is SNEGSKA (reference sequence). CDR3 protein: CSALPGLANEQYF. DNA of the CDR3: TGCAGTGCCCTCCCGGGACTAGCGAACGAGCAGTACTTC.

This clonotype came up a few times. The chain combines TRBV20-1 with TRBJ2-7; no reliable D call. The germline V gene encodes CDR1 DFQATT and CDR2 SNEGSKA (reference sequence). CDR3 length: 10 amino acids. V was shortened by 4 bases and J by 7 bases, with 8 bases between the two germline ends. The CDR3 loop is CSAKSEEQYF. In DNA form, the CDR3 reads TGCAGTGCTAAATCCGAAGAGCAGTACTTC.

J is TRBJ2-5 and V is TRBV29-1, with 8 bases that match TRBD2. J gave up 5 bases and V 7 bases, and 18 bases lay outside the gene matches. The CDR3 has 16 amino acids. Germline V CDR1 and CDR2: SQVTM, ANQGSEA. The DNA for the CDR3 is TGCAGCGGCGCGGGGGGATATGGTTTGAGGGGGGAGACCCAGTACTTC. The encoded protein is CSGAGGYGLRGETQYF.

The chain combines TRBV6-5 with TRBJ2-5, with 10 bases that match TRBD1. Trimming at V came to 0 bases and at J to 4 bases, leaving 11 bases not matched to a gene. Per germline, CDR1 MNHEY and CDR2 SVGAGI. This CDR3 contains 18 residues. The CDR3 coding sequence is TGTGCCAGCAGTTACTCTCGGCCGGGACAGGGGCGGAGAGAGACCCAGTACTTC. Translation: CASSYSRPGQGRRETQYF.

This clonotype was observed a handful of times. The chain recombines TRBV10-3 with TRBJ2-1; tentatively, D is TRBD1 (5 bases). Germline CDR1 ENHRY, CDR2 SYGVKD. This CDR3 is built from 13 residues. The V and J ends lost 6 bases and 7 bases respectively, with 13 bases between them. CDR3 DNA: TGTGCCATCAGGCAGACAGCAGGGAATGAGCAGTTCTTC. It translates to CAIRQTAGNEQFF.

In this sample, this clonotype turned up many times. The V and J genes are TRBV20-1 and TRBJ1-6; TRBD1 matches 9 bases. The V gene end was trimmed by 1 base and the J gene end by 10 bases; junction bases not matched to a gene: 11. This CDR3 spans 16 amino acids. Germline V lookup: CDR1 DFQATT, CDR2 SNEGSKA (reference sequence). The chain's CDR3 is CSARGVVDRGRSPLHF. The DNA for the CDR3 is TGCAGTGCTAGAGGGGTTGTGGACAGGGGAAGATCACCCCTCCACTTT.

This clonotype has at least ten counts. The chain links TRBV5-6 to TRBJ1-5; D is perhaps TRBD1 (6 bases). Germline V gene lookup returns CDR1 SGHDT and CDR2 YYEEEE. The V end was cut by 0 bases, the J end by 7 bases, with 11 bases between. This CDR3 comprises 14 residues. CDR3 nucleotides: TGTGCCAGCAGCTTGGGGCAGGGGACCCAGCCCCAGCATTTT. Residues: CASSLGQGTQPQHF.

This clonotype was counted many times. The chain combines TRBV20-1 with TRBJ1-3, with D hard to call. Trimming stripped 2 bases from V and 9 bases from J, with 11 bases between. CDR1 is DFQATT and CDR2 is SNEGSKA in the germline V gene (reference sequence). The CDR3 contains 12 residues. The CDR3 DNA reads TGCAGTGCTAGATATGGGGTCGGCACCATATATTTT. It encodes CSARYGVGTIYF.

The sample holds a few counts of this clonotype. The V call is TRBV29-1, the J call TRBJ2-7; a weak D match, TRBD1 (6 bases). The CDR3 extends over 14 amino acids. The V gene lost 6 bases and the J gene lost 2 bases, with 17 bases spanning the gap. CDR1 is SQVTM and CDR2 is ANQGSEA in the germline V gene. The CDR3 nucleotides are TGCAGCGTCGGAGGCGACAGGAGACCCTACGAGCAGTACTTC. It encodes CSVGGDRRPYEQYF.

V and J are TRBV7-8 and TRBJ2-1; D gene ambiguous. V was pared by 0 bases and J by 3 bases, with 6 bases between. The germline CDR1 and CDR2 sequences are SGHVS and FQNEAQ. The CDR3 extends over 14 amino acids. For the CDR3, the DNA is TGTGCCAGCAGCTTAGCGAGCGTCTACAATGAGCAGTTCTTC. This gives the protein CASSLASVYNEQFF.

This clonotype was counted only a few times. This sequence joins TRBV20-1 and TRBJ2-3, with D tentatively TRBD1 (5 bases). The V gene lost 5 bases and the J gene lost 4 bases, with 19 bases spanning the gap. This CDR3 comprises 15 residues. The V gene's germline CDR1 is DFQATT and CDR2 SNEGSKA (reference sequence). CDR3 amino acids: CSARRGVGQADTQYF. The DNA of the CDR3 is TGCAGTGCTCGAAGGGGTGTCGGGCAGGCAGATACGCAGTATTTT.